This T cell receptor beta chain was found in a study of identical twins. Study-level results: The study found that models underestimated out-of-frame TCR alpha sharing in monozygotic twins. Shared out-of-frame alpha sequences (those common to twins) showed excess low generation probability.

Template switching added a universal primer site, and cDNA bore unique molecular identifiers. MiXCR, applied by TCRdb to the 5' RACE reads, yields one record per CDR3 protein. The repertoire holds 350,000 to 500,000 distinct CDR3 sequences, with less than 20% as singletons. This clonotype was observed at least ten times. Its antigen remains unknown. Trimming cost V 0 bases and J 0 bases, with 5 bases left between them. CDR1 SQVTM and CDR2 ANQGSEA come from the germline V gene. The CDR3 loop spans 13 amino acids. Everyone who donated was a healthy Caucasian. This receptor was identified in a man over 45 in good health. Sequencing used naive T cells sorted from blood. V gene TRBV29-1 combines with J gene TRBJ1-1, with D unclear. The CDR3 here is CSVEDQLNTEAFF. CDR3 bases: TGCAGCGTTGAAGATCAGCTGAACACTGAAGCTTTCTTT.